The 9 T cell receptor beta chains in this list originate from one sample, sequenced in a study of T cell responses to AZD1222 COVID-19 vaccine. The repertoire was sequenced with immunoSEQ multiplex PCR; TCRdb's copy has only in-frame clones and lacks some. This sample has around 180,000 clones, with approximately 90% found just once. This specimen consisted of peripheral blood, obtained on day 0 of AZD1222 vaccination. Receptors originate from an adult in good health.

V and J are TRBV4-1 and TRBJ1-6; 8 bases match TRBD1. The CDR3 consists of 14 residues. The V segment lost 6 bases and the J segment 2 bases; nucleotides outside the gene matches: 0. Per germline, CDR1 MGHRA and CDR2 YSYEKL. The CDR3 loop is CASRDRAYNSPLHF. In DNA, the CDR3 is TGCGCCAGCAGGGACAGGGCCTATAATTCACCCCTCCACTTT.

V is TRBV5-6 and J is TRBJ2-2; D gene uncertain. There are 12 residues in the CDR3. Germline loops: CDR1 SGHDT, CDR2 YYEEEE. Trimming shortened V by 3 bases and J by 5 bases, and 5 bases separated the two germline ends. CDR3 sequence reads: CASSSLTGELFF. The CDR3 nucleotides are TGTGCCAGCAGCTCCTTAACCGGGGAGCTGTTTTTT.

V and J are TRBV21-1 and TRBJ1-5; the DNA was not compared with TRBD1, the D call given in the table. TRBV21-1 is termed a pseudogene. The CDR3 sequence is 17 residues long. CDR3 DNA: TGTGCCAGCAGCAAAGAAGGGGAAGGTTATAGCAATCAGCCCCAGCATTTT. It translates to CASSKEGEGYSNQPQHF.

The rearrangement uses TRBV27 and TRBJ1-2; the D gene is possibly TRBD1 (6 bases). Trimming shortened V by 4 bases and J by 4 bases, and 13 bases separated the two germline ends. From germline, CDR1 is MNHEY and CDR2 SMNVEV (reference sequence). The CDR3 has 14 residues. In DNA form, the CDR3 reads TGTGCCAGCAGTTCGAGAAGGGGGGGCTATGGCTACACCTTC. Translating gives CASSSRRGGYGYTF.

V usage is TRBV6-5 and J usage is TRBJ2-1, with 8 bases fitting TRBD1. The germline CDR1 and CDR2 sequences are MNHEY and SVGAGI. Trimming took 7 bases from V and 2 from J; bases not matched to a gene: 7. The CDR3 is made up of 15 amino acids. This CDR3 reads CASNPGTGPYNEQFF. The CDR3, as DNA: TGTGCCAGCAACCCCGGGACAGGCCCCTACAATGAGCAGTTCTTC.

As to this clone: This likely comes from a read error, as the CDR3 has no conserved phenylalanine or tryptophan at its end. It is unclear where the CDR3 begins or ends on the DNA, so no DNA is shown, and the CDR3 is as TCRdb lists it. CDR3 protein: CASSYGTGTI. The J gene is TRBJ1-2, the V gene TRBV6-6; the tabulated D call, TRBD1, remains unverified against the DNA. The germline gives CDR1 MNHNY, CDR2 SVGAGI (reference sequence). The CDR3 numbers 10 amino acids, ends counted.

This chain joins TRBV7-3 and TRBJ1-3; no definite D call. V lost 2 bases and J 3 bases, leaving 5 bases between the germline ends. CDR3 length: 13 amino acids. Germline V lookup: CDR1 SGHTA, CDR2 FQGTGA. CDR3 protein: CASSLGSGNTIYF. The CDR3 bases are TGTGCCAGCAGCTTAGGAAGTGGAAACACCATATATTTT.

The chain has TRBV6-5 and TRBJ1-5; D perhaps matches TRBD1 (5 bases). CDR1 and CDR2 (germline): MNHEY, SVGAGI. Trimming took 4 bases from V and 3 from J, leaving 7 bases between them. The CDR3 is made up of 13 amino acids. CDR3 sequence reads: CASSWDANQPQHF. The CDR3 bases are TGTGCCAGCAGTTGGGACGCCAATCAGCCCCAGCATTTT.

The genes are TRBV7-2 and TRBJ1-4; a weak D match, TRBD1 (6 bases). Trimming took 5 bases from V and 8 from J, leaving 21 bases between them. CDR3 length equals 16 residues. Looked up from germline, CDR1 is SGHTA and CDR2 is FQGNSA. In nucleotides, the CDR3 is TGTGCCAGCAGCGAACGGGGCAGGGGTAGAAGGGAAAAACTGTTTTTT. This gives the protein CASSERGRGRREKLFF.